The source of this T cell receptor beta chain is a study of vaccination and CD4 T cells after COVID-19. Study-level background: The makeup of the convalescents was six males and four females, two of them Hispanic.

Treatment: roughly ten-day PBMC culture with coronavirus spike peptide pools or control peptides (ViraFEST assay). The Oncomine TCR Beta short-read assay sequenced DNA from cultured CD4+ T cells. It was cultured CD4+ T cells from which genomic DNA was extracted. TCRdb processed the PCR reads anew with MiXCR; each CDR3 protein has one entry. This table holds fewer than 20,000 distinct CDR3 sequences, approximately 53% found once. The CDR3 is 14 amino acids. The V end lost 6 bases, the J end lost 4 bases, and 13 bases lay between the germline ends. The germline CDR1 and CDR2 sequences are MNHNS and SASEGT. As regards this clonotype: Its antigen remains unknown.

The chain carries TRBV6-1 and TRBJ1-3, with a possible D match to TRBD1 (6 bases). The material sequenced was cultured CD4+ T cells from blood, taken after SARS-CoV-2 vaccination. The TCR originated in a human donor with COVID-19. The CDR3 here is CASRNNDRGNTIYF. CDR3 DNA: TGTGCCAGCAGGAATAACGACAGGGGAAACACCATATATTTT.